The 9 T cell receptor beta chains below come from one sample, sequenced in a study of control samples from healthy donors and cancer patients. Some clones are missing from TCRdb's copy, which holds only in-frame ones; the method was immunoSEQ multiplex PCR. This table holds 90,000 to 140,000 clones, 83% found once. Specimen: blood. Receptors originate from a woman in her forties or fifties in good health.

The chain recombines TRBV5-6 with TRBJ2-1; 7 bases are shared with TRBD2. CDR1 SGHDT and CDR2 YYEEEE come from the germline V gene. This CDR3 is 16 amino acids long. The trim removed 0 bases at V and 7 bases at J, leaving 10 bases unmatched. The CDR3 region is CASSLVRGRAENEQFF. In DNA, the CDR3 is TGTGCCAGCAGCTTGGTCCGGGGGAGGGCCGAAAATGAGCAGTTCTTC.

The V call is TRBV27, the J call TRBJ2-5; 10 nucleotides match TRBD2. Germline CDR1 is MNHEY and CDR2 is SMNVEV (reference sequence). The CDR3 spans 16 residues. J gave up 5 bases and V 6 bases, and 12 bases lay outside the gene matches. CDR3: CASRPGTSVLRETQYF. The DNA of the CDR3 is TGTGCCAGCAGACCAGGGACTAGCGTCCTGAGGGAGACCCAGTACTTC.

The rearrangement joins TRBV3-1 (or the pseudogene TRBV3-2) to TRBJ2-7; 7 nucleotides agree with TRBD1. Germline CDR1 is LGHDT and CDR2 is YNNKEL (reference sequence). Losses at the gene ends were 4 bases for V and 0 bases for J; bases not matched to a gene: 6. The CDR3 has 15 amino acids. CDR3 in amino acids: CASSRPTGTSYEQYF. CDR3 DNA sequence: TGTGCCAGCAGCCGCCCGACAGGGACCTCCTACGAGCAGTACTTC.

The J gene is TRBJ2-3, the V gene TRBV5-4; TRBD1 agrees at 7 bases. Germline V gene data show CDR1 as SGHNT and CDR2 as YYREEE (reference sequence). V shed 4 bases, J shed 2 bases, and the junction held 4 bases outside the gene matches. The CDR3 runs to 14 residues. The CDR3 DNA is TGTGCCAGCAGCCAGGGACAGCACACAGATACGCAGTATTTT. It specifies CASSQGQHTDTQYF.

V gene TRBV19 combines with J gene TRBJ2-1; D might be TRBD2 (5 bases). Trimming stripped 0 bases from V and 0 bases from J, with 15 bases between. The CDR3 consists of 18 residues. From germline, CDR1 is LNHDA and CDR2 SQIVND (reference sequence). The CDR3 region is CASSIDPTGVSSYNEQFF. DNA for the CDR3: TGTGCCAGTAGTATAGATCCAACCGGGGTCAGCTCCTACAATGAGCAGTTCTTC.

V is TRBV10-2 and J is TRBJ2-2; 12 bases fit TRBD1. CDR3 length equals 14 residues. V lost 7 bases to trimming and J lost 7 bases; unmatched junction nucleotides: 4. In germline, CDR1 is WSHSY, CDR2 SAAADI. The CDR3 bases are TGCGCCAGCATGGGACAGGGGGCGGTCGGGGAGCTGTTTTTT. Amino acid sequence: CASMGQGAVGELFF.

For the CDR3, the DNA is TGTGCCACGTCCCAAAGACCAGGTGGCTACACCTTC. Amino acid sequence: CATSQRPGGYTF. The chain couples TRBV27 to TRBJ1-2; no clear D. The CDR3 has 12 amino acids. Germline CDR1 MNHEY, CDR2 SMNVEV (reference sequence). Trimming stripped 10 bases from V and 7 bases from J, with 16 bases between.

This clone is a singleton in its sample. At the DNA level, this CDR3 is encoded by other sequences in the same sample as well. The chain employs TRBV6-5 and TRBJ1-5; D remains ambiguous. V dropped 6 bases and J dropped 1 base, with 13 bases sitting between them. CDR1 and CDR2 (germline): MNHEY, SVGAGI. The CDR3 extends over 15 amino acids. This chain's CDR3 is CASRPPGSSNQPQHF. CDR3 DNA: TGTGCCAGCAGACCTCCGGGCTCAAGCAATCAGCCCCAGCATTTT.

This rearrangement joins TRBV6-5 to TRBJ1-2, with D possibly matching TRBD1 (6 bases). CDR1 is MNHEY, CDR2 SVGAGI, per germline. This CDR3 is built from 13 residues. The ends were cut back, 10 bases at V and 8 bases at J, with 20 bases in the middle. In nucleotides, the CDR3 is TGTGCCACTGAGGGGGGACAACGGGGCGGCTACACCTTC. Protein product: CATEGGQRGGYTF.